These T cell receptor beta chains were read from a single sample in a study of blood T cell repertoires in COVID-19. Assay used: immunoSEQ multiplex PCR; TCRdb lists only in-frame clones, some missing. The sample has roughly 330,000 clones, about 87% seen once. The sequenced sample consisted of PBMCs or T cells enriched from blood (not recorded which). These receptors were obtained from a man aged 25 to 45 who had recovered from COVID-19. Both conserved end residues are part of each CDR3. Fields, in order: J gene, D gene, V gene, clone size, CDR3 DNA, CDR3 protein. The D gene is left open where the match is weak. For some rows the clone size is stated as once, few or many, or as a class when expanded; others skip it.

>TRBJ1-3|-|TRBV6-5|-
TGTGCCAGCAGTTCATCGACATTTTACTCTGGAAACACCATATATTTT
CASSSSTFYSGNTIYF
>TRBJ2-7|TRBD2|TRBV9|-
TGTGCCAGCAGCATCGGACTAGCGGGGCTCTACGAGCAGTACTTC
CASSIGLAGLYEQYF
>TRBJ2-7|-|TRBV9|-
TGTGCCAGCAGCGTAGGGGCGGGTGCCTCCTACGAGCAGTACTTC
CASSVGAGASYEQYF
>TRBJ2-7|-|TRBV10-2|-
TGCGCCAGCAGTGACATAGGGGCGAGCTCCTACGAGCAGTACTTC
CASSDIGASSYEQYF
>TRBJ2-3|TRBD2|TRBV19|once
TGTGCCAGTAGTATATCGACTAGCGGGGAAGTATATACGCAGTATTTT
CASSISTSGEVYTQYF
>TRBJ2-3|TRBD1|TRBV28|-
TGTGCCAGCAGTCTCGGACAGGGGCCCATAGGAGATACGCAGTATTTT
CASSLGQGPIGDTQYF
>TRBJ2-5|TRBD1|TRBV28|once
TGTGCCAGCAGTGCCGGGGGCAGGGGGCTGGAGACCCAGTACTTC
CASSAGGRGLETQYF
>TRBJ1-5|TRBD1|TRBV18|-
TGTGCCAGCTCACTCCTTCAGGGGGGCAATCAGCCCCAGCATTTT
CASSLLQGGNQPQHF
>TRBJ2-7|-|TRBV7-9|-
TGTGCCAGCAGCATAAACCGCGCAGGGGACGAGCAGTACTTC
CASSINRAGDEQYF
>TRBJ2-2|-|TRBV7-9|few
TGTGCCAGCAGCCAGACCCGGGGAGGCGGCACCGGGGAGCTGTTTTTT
CASSQTRGGGTGELFF
>TRBJ2-7|TRBD1|TRBV2|-
TGTGCCAGCAGTGAATGGGCAGGGGGTTCCTACGAGCAGTACTTC
CASSEWAGGSYEQYF